This T cell receptor beta chain was sequenced during a study of blood T cell repertoires in COVID-19. Study overall: There were acute and convalescent COVID-19 samples, and they came from the United States, Italy and Spain. In each case, the material was cDNA or gDNA derived from T cells, B-cell-depleted T cells, or PBMCs.

A few counts support this clone. TCRdb keeps only in-frame clones here, not all; method: immunoSEQ multiplex PCR. In the table there are under 250,000 clones, roughly 84% of which are singletons. The V and J ends lost 4 bases and 9 bases respectively, with 12 bases between them. Germline assignment: CDR1 KGHDR and CDR2 SFDVKD. CDR3 length: 13 residues. V usage is TRBV24-1 and J usage is TRBJ2-1; D possibly corresponds to TRBD2 (5 bases). Material: peripheral blood. This TCR derives from a man aged 45 to 65 who had recovered from COVID-19. In DNA form, the CDR3 reads TGTGCCACCAGTGACCTAGGACGGGGTGAGCAGTTCTTC. The encoded protein is CATSDLGRGEQFF.